The present entry profiles one T cell receptor beta chain with its context. Its antigen is not known. The assay was immunoSEQ multiplex PCR, and TCRdb's table has in-frame clones only and misses some. The table has some 93,000 clones, roughly 87% seen once; the top ten hold roughly 10%. These data come from a study of PD-1 blockade in classical Hodgkin lymphoma. Every one of the patients relapsed after autologous stem cell transplantation (brentuximab vedotin exposure was variable). Whole-study results and caveats: Complete responders' diversity at baseline resembled that of newly diagnosed patients. TCR diversity rose significantly by C4D1 in CD4+ but not CD8+ cells.

Germline CDR1 is SNHLY and CDR2 is FYNNEI. The CDR3 extends over 13 amino acids. V was clipped by 9 bases and J by 7 bases; unmatched bases: 7. V usage is TRBV2 and J usage is TRBJ2-1, with TRBD1 matching 9 bases. This material consisted of peripheral blood mononuclear cells (PBMCs), taken before the second cycle of nivolumab. This TCR was recovered from a human donor with classical Hodgkin lymphoma. The CDR3 DNA is TGTGCCAGTCAAACAGGGGGCAGGAATGAGCAGTTCTTC. It translates to CASQTGGRNEQFF.